The clone carrying this TCR beta chain showed up just once. Its antigen remains unidentified. MiXCR was run by TCRdb on the reads, yielding one entry per CDR3 protein. The table includes hundreds of thousands of distinct CDR3 sequences, about 33% detected once. These data are taken from a study of T cell repertoires in cytomegalovirus infection. CDR1 is KGHSH, CDR2 LQKENI, per germline. The CDR3 is 14 amino acids. V dropped 5 bases and J dropped 1; count of bases not matched to a gene: 1. The clonotype originates from a human donor in good health (CMV status not recorded). Some clones in this sample may be carry-over from other donors' samples. The chain joins TRBV18 to TRBJ2-7; 11 nucleotides agree with TRBD1. The sequencing here drew on cultured PBMCs, taken from culture after CMV antigen stimulation. CDR3: CASSGTGGSYEQYF. CDR3 nucleotide sequence: TGTGCCAGCTCAGGGACAGGGGGTTCCTACGAGCAGTACTTC.